A selection of T cell receptor beta chains follows, all from one sample in a study of shared clonotypes between healthy human individuals. Sequencing used immunoSEQ multiplex PCR; TCRdb keeps in-frame clones, though not all of them. The table records some 2.1 million clones, just over 90% of them present only once. What was sequenced was naive CD8+ T cells from PBMCs. The receptor source for this set is a young man in good health. Some clones in this sample may be carry-over from other donors' samples. Both conserved end residues are part of each CDR3. D genes are given only for firm matches. Not all rows give a size; the values are once, few, many and, for expanded clones, a class.

j_call	clone_size	v_call	d_call	cdr3_nt	cdr3_aa
TRBJ2-7	once	TRBV4-1	NA	TGCGCCAGCAGCCCTTTGGCCTATAACTACGAGCAGTACTTC	CASSPLAYNYEQYF
TRBJ2-1	NA	TRBV5-6	NA	TGTGCCAGCAACGTAGTCTATTCTGTACCTGAAAGCAATGAGCAGTTCTTC	CASNVVYSVPESNEQFF
TRBJ2-1	NA	TRBV27	TRBD2	TGTGCCAGCAGTTTCAGGGCGGGAGGGAGTATAGAGCAGTTCTTC	CASSFRAGGSIEQFF
TRBJ1-2	NA	TRBV27	NA	TGTGCCAGCAGTTCCACCAGGGGATCCAGCTATGGCTACACCTTC	CASSSTRGSSYGYTF
TRBJ1-5	NA	TRBV7-6	NA	TGTGCCAGCAGCCCAGGAGGGTACGGTCAGCCCCAGCATTTT	CASSPGGYGQPQHF
TRBJ2-7	NA	TRBV6-5	NA	TGTGCCAGCAGCCTACGCCTTAGTGTTGGGTACGAGCAGTACTTC	CASSLRLSVGYEQYF
TRBJ2-5	NA	TRBV4-1	NA	TGCGCCAGCAGTCAGGGGTGGCAAGAGACCCAGTACTTC	CASSQGWQETQYF
TRBJ2-1	NA	TRBV6-5	NA	TGTGCCAGCACGGACAACTACAATGAGCAGTTCTTC	CASTDNYNEQFF
TRBJ2-5	NA	TRBV9	NA	TGTGCCAGCGAGGGTCCCCAAGAGACCCAGTACTTC	CASEGPQETQYF
TRBJ2-3	NA	TRBV7-8	NA	TGTGCCAGCAGCTTCACTAGTCCCGATACGCAGTATTTT	CASSFTSPDTQYF
TRBJ2-5	NA	TRBV29-1	NA	TGCAGCGTTGGACAGGAGGGGCACCAAGAGACCCAGTACTTC	CSVGQEGHQETQYF
TRBJ2-6	once	TRBV7-9	NA	TGTGCCAGCAGCCCCGCCAAAAACGCTGGGGCCAACGTCCTGACTTTC	CASSPAKNAGANVLTF